This record looks at one T cell receptor beta chain sequence and its context. It lacks a known antigen. No quality values exist for individual bases; no much larger clone is one base distant. The listed sequencing device is Illumina NovaSeq 6000. TCRalpha and TCRbeta cDNA libraries were built by 5'RACE with constant-segment primers, adding sample barcodes and unique molecular identifiers. Trizol reagent was used to extract RNA from every sample. Library amplification was performed in two PCR steps, and a second sample barcode and Illumina TruSeq adapters were introduced in the second step. The libraries were sequenced on an Illumina NovaSeq using 2 x 150 bp paired-end reads. Under the source paper's analysis protocol: With migec v1.2.7, reads were demultiplexed and then collapsed into UMI-guided consensus sequences. Using mixcr v2.1.11, the UMI consensuses were aligned to TRA and TRB V and J templates and assembled into clonotypes. Expanded or contracted clonotypes were those called significant by both edgeR and NoisET, with noise models trained on biological replicates. For edgeR calls, the cutoffs were a false discovery rate-adjusted p below 0.01 and a log2 fold-change threshold of 1. As an exploratory analysis of dynamics, PCA with hierarchical clustering was applied to max-normalized trajectories of the 1000 most abundant clonotypes. The CD4 or CD8 phenotype of responding clones was assigned using the separately sequenced CD4+ and CD8+ repertoires. Through fastp at Q25 and MiXCR, TCRdb rebuilt clones from the public reads, retaining in-frame beta chains. Rows with a matching CDR3 protein are joined into one entry that keeps the most common DNA and genes. The V and J calls come from TCRdb's annotation, not from the publication. This sample has some 450,000 distinct CDR3 sequences in its table, and 15% to 20% of those were observed once. The ten largest make up 7.5% to 9.5% of the sample.

CDR1 SGHVS and CDR2 FNYEAQ were looked up in the germline V gene. Unmatched junction bases come to 6, with V trimmed by 5 bases and J by 0 bases. The CDR3 starts with the cysteine, ends with the phenylalanine, and has 16 residues. Solely the CDR3 DNA is kept, with 48 bases framed from the first base. The data were taken from a study of T-cell memory formation after mild COVID-19 (dated by TCRdb to the early 2020s). Background for the entire study: Most TCR sequence clusters were specific to one of the two donors. In two donors, T-cell clones that expanded and contracted after mild COVID-19 were tracked by sequencing TCRalpha and TCRbeta repertoires over time. The cohort was made up of two young adult volunteers, one female and one male, who were previously healthy. The paper as a whole reports these results and caveats: The study included only a couple of mild cases, and larger cohorts that include severe cases with pre-infection samples were judged to be necessary. SARS-CoV-2 specificity was not confirmed for the second-wave clones peaking on day 37. Contracting CD4+ clones appeared mostly in the CM and EM memory subsets, whereas CD8+ clones were enriched in EMRA. Clones contracting from day 15 to 85 had balanced CD4/CD8 phenotypes, while a second wave expanding from day 15 to 37 was biased towards CD4+. Some responding clones were detected in pre-infection memory, suggesting pre-existing cross-reactive memory T cells joined the SARS-CoV-2 response.

PBMCs were isolated by Ficoll-Paque density gradient centrifugation. The source of this sequence is an adult woman who had mild COVID-19 (a few samples of this study predate the infection). The sample titles of this study are shuffled in the database, so cell type and time point are left out; the donor was told from shared clones. Sequenced: PBMCs or a T cell subset sorted from them (not recorded which). The rearranged segments are TRBV7-6 and TRBJ2-4; 8 central nucleotides agree with TRBD1. The nucleotides read TGTGCCAGCAGCACTGGACAGGGCCTAGCCAAAAACATTCAGTACTTC. This is translated as CASSTGQGLAKNIQYF.